The following is a TCR beta chain sequence with its context. Method: immunoSEQ multiplex PCR; TCRdb's copy keeps in-frame clones and lacks some. Among around 44,000 clones listed, around nine tenths were seen once. The sample originates from a study of radiotherapy plus CTLA-4 blockade in lung cancer. V shed 7 bases, J shed 1 base, and the junction held 6 bases outside the gene matches. The CDR3 is 15 amino acids. The germline CDR1 and CDR2 sequences are MDHEN and SYDVKM. The chain links TRBV28 to TRBJ1-5; the match to TRBD1 covers 8 bases. The clonotype was recovered from a human donor with non-small cell lung cancer that progressed on radiotherapy plus ipilimumab. Some clones in this sample may be carry-over from other donors' samples. The source material was peripheral blood, sampled from a patient treated with radiotherapy plus ipilimumab. The CDR3 DNA sequence: TGTGCCAGCACTCGGACAGGGATCAGCAATCAGCCCCAGCATTTT. Its translation is CASTRTGISNQPQHF.